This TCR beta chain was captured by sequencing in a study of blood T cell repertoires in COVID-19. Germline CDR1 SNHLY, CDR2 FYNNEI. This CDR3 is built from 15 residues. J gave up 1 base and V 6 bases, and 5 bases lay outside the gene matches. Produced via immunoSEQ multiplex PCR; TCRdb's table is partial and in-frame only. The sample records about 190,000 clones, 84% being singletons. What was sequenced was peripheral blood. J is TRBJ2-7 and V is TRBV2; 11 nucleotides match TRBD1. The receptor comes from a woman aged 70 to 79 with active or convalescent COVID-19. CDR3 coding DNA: TGTGCCAGCAGGCCAGGGACAGGGGGTTCCTACGAGCAGTACTTC. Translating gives CASRPGTGGSYEQYF.